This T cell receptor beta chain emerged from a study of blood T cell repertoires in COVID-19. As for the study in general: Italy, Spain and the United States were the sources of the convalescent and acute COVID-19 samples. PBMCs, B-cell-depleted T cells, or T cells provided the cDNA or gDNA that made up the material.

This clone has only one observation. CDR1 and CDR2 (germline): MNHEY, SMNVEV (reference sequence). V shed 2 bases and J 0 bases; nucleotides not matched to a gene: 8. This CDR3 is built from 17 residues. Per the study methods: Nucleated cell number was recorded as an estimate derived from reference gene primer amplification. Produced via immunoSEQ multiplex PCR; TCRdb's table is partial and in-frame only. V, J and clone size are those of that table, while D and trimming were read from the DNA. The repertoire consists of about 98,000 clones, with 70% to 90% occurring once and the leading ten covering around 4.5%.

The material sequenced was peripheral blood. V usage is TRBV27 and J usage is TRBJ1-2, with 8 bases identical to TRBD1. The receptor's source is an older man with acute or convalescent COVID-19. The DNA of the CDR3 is TGTGCCAGCAGTTTAACACCTACAGGGGGATCTAACTATGGCTACACCTTC. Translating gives CASSLTPTGGSNYGYTF.